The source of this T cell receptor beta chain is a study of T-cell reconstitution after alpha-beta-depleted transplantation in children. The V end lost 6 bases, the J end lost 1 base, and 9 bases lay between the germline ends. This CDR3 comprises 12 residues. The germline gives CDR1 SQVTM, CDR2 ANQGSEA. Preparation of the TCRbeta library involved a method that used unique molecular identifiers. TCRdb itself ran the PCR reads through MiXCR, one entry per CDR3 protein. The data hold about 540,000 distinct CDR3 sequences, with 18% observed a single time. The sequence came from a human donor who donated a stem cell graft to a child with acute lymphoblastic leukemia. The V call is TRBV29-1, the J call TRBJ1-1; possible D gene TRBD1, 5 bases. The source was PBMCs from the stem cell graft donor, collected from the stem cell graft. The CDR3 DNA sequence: TGCAGCGTGAGTACAGGGAACACTGAAGCTTTCTTT. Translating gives CSVSTGNTEAFF.